A few counts support the clone carrying this T cell receptor (beta chain). The sample is drawn from a study of patients and donors after allogeneic stem cell transplantation. CDR3 length equals 13 residues. The V gene lost 0 bases and the J gene lost 5 bases, with 8 bases spanning the gap. The germline V gene has CDR1 SGDLS and CDR2 YYNGEE. TCRdb redid the calling of the RT-PCR reads with MiXCR, one entry per CDR3 protein. The sample holds about 40,000 distinct CDR3 sequences, roughly 30% seen once. This TCR derives from a human donor who was either an allogeneic HSCT recipient or a stem cell or donor lymphocyte infusion donor (not recorded which). It is not recorded whose cells these are; they may come from a transplant donor. The gene calls are TRBV9 and TRBJ2-5; D may match TRBD1 or TRBD2 (5 bases each). Sample: blood, either unsorted or a sorted T cell fraction (not recorded which). The DNA for the CDR3 is TGTGCCAGCAGCGTAGAGGGACGGGAGACCCAGTACTTC. Protein product: CASSVEGRETQYF.